These 17 T cell receptor beta chains came from one sample sequenced in a study of OX40 agonist ivuxolimab in advanced cancers. Generated by immunoSEQ multiplex PCR, the TCRdb table keeps only in-frame clones and is missing some. This sample has about 43,000 clones, with around 87% found just once. The sample was CD4+ or CD8+ T cells sorted from blood, taken in a trial of the OX40 agonist ivuxolimab. The receptors originated from an adult with an advanced solid tumor such as melanoma, head and neck, liver or kidney cancer.

The chain combines TRBV5-4 with TRBJ2-1, with a possible D match to TRBD1 (7 bases). Germline-derived CDR1 and CDR2 are SGHNT and YYREEE (reference sequence). CDR3 length: 15 amino acids. V lost 4 bases and J lost 1, with 12 bases in between. Written as DNA, the CDR3 is TGTGCCAGCAGCCGACCAGGGGGGTCCTACAATGAGCAGTTCTTC. Protein: CASSRPGGSYNEQFF.

The CDR3 DNA sequence: TGTGCCAGCAGTTCTCTCAGGGCCGGGGAGCTGTTTTTT. This sequence encodes CASSSLRAGELFF. The chain joins TRBV6-1 to TRBJ2-2; weak D call: TRBD1 (5 bases). There are 13 residues in the CDR3. CDR1 and CDR2 from the germline V gene are MNHNS and SASEGT. V dropped 5 bases and J dropped 6 bases, with 10 bases sitting between them.

This clone was recorded only once. This chain links TRBV5-6 with TRBJ2-1; a weak D match, TRBD1 (6 bases). The germline V gene encodes CDR1 SGHDT and CDR2 YYEEEE. The V and J ends lost 4 bases and 3 bases respectively, with 11 bases between them. The CDR3 is 14 residues long. The CDR3 DNA is TGTGCCAGCAGCCCAGGGGCGGGCTACAATGAGCAGTTCTTC. Translated, it gives CASSPGAGYNEQFF.

This chain joins TRBV2 and TRBJ2-3; weak D call: TRBD1 (5 bases). CDR1 is SNHLY and CDR2 is FYNNEI in the germline V gene. Deletions cut 9 bases from V and 4 bases from J, with 11 bases between. CDR3 length: 12 amino acids. CDR3 residues: CASRGRADTQYF. The CDR3 DNA reads as TGTGCCAGTAGGGGCAGGGCAGATACGCAGTATTTT.

The rearrangement joins TRBV7-3 to TRBJ1-2, with TRBD1 matching over 7 bases. The CDR3 totals 14 residues. Per germline, CDR1 SGHTA and CDR2 FQGTGA. J lost 8 bases, V lost 4 bases, and 10 bases had no gene match. The CDR3 region is CASSSAPGTVGYTF. Here the CDR3 DNA reads TGTGCCAGCAGCTCGGCCCCCGGGACAGTCGGCTACACCTTC.

The chain links TRBV25-1 to TRBJ1-5; D is perhaps TRBD1 (5 bases). This CDR3 is built from 15 residues. Per the germline V gene, CDR1 is MGHDK and CDR2 is SYGVNS. V shed 5 bases and J shed 7 bases, with 18 bases lying between them. The CDR3 DNA is TGTGCCAGCAGTTCATCAACGGGGTCAGGGCAGCCCCAGCATTTT. It specifies CASSSSTGSGQPQHF. Full variable domain (rest looked up from reference TRBV25-1 and TRBJ1-5): EADIYQTPRYLVIGTGKKITLECSQTMGHDKMYWYQQDPGMELHLIHYSYGVNSTEKGDLSSESTVSRIRTEHFPLTLESARPSHTSQYLCASSSSTGSGQPQHFGDGTRLSIL.

CDR3 nucleotides: TGTGCCAGCAGTGATCTCCGGGGATATAGCTCCTACGAGCAGTACTTC. Its protein is CASSDLRGYSSYEQYF. The chain joins TRBV2 to TRBJ2-7, with D perhaps TRBD2 (5 bases). Per the germline V gene, CDR1 is SNHLY and CDR2 is FYNNEI. Between the trimmed V and J ends, which lost 3 bases and 0 bases, there was a span of 15 bases. The CDR3 is 16 amino acids.

This sequence joins TRBV19 and TRBJ2-5, with 7 bases matching TRBD2. V gave up 3 bases and J gave up 8 bases; unmatched junction bases: 6. This CDR3 has 13 amino acids. Germline-derived CDR1 and CDR2 are LNHDA and SQIVND (reference sequence). CDR3 in amino acids: CASSMSLADTQYF. In DNA, the CDR3 is TGTGCCAGTAGTATGAGTCTAGCGGATACCCAGTACTTC.

The chain has TRBV29-1 and TRBJ2-7, with 10 bases aligning to TRBD1. Germline CDR1 is SQVTM and CDR2 is ANQGSEA. Trimming removed 4 bases from V and 3 bases from J; junction bases left unmatched: 9. The length of the CDR3 is 15 residues. The CDR3 is CSVVGTGTGDYEQYF. CDR3 nucleotides: TGCAGCGTTGTGGGAACCGGGACAGGGGACTACGAGCAGTACTTC.

The V gene is TRBV7-2, the J gene TRBJ2-3; TRBD2 matches 10 bases. The germline CDR1 and CDR2 sequences are SGHTA and FQGNSA. The junction had 11 bases not matched to a gene; V was cut back by 2 bases and J by 6 bases. This CDR3 is 17 amino acids long. As DNA, the CDR3 is TGTGCCAGCAGCTTATTGTCTCTAGCGGGGGTGGGGGATACGCAGTATTTT. Protein: CASSLLSLAGVGDTQYF.

The chain has TRBV7-9 and TRBJ2-5, with D possibly matching TRBD1 (5 bases). The CDR3 covers 15 residues. V shed 5 bases and J shed 2 bases, with 15 bases lying between them. CDR1 and CDR2 (germline): SEHNR, FQNEAQ (reference sequence). The CDR3 sequence is CASSPSPRQQETQYF. CDR3 in DNA: TGTGCCAGCAGCCCGAGCCCAAGACAGCAAGAGACCCAGTACTTC.

V and J are TRBV5-4 and TRBJ1-1; no clear D gene. V was clipped by 0 bases and J by 7 bases, with 13 bases between them. Germline V gene lookup returns CDR1 SGHNT and CDR2 YYREEE (reference sequence). The CDR3 is made up of 14 amino acids. CDR3: CASSLDRPGIEAFF. The CDR3, as DNA: TGTGCCAGCAGCTTGGATCGGCCGGGGATTGAAGCTTTCTTT. Looking up the rest from reference TRBV5-4 and TRBJ1-1 gives the full variable domain: ETGVTQSPTHLIKTRGQQVTLRCSSQSGHNTVSWYQQALGQGPQFIFQYYREEENGRGNFPPRFSGLQFPNYSSELNVNALELDDSALYLCASSLDRPGIEAFFGQGTRLTVV.

The V call is TRBV7-3, the J call TRBJ2-3; TRBD2 matches at 9 bases. The CDR3 totals 16 residues. The J segment lost 1 base and the V segment lost 4 bases, leaving 6 bases of the junction unmatched. CDR1 is SGHTA and CDR2 is FQGTGA in the germline V gene. CDR3: CASSSDPSGGTDTQYF. CDR3 DNA sequence: TGTGCCAGCAGCTCCGACCCTAGCGGGGGCACAGATACGCAGTATTTT.

The rearrangement uses TRBV30 and TRBJ2-1, with D perhaps TRBD2 (5 bases). CDR3 size: 15 residues. In germline, CDR1 is GTSNPN, CDR2 SVGIG (reference sequence). The germline V and J ends were trimmed by 1 base and 7 bases, with 17 bases remaining between them. CDR3 sequence (DNA): TGTGCCTGGAGTGAGGTCCTGGGCGGGTTGAATGAGCAGTTCTTC. It codes for CAWSEVLGGLNEQFF.

The gene calls are TRBV25-1 and TRBJ1-2; 10 nucleotides match TRBD1. The CDR3 covers 16 residues. Unmatched junction bases numbered 3, after V lost 1 base and J lost 1 base. CDR1 and CDR2 from the germline V gene are MGHDK and SYGVNS. The CDR3 spells CASSEWDRGGNYGYTF. Written as DNA, the CDR3 is TGTGCCAGCAGTGAATGGGACAGGGGCGGTAACTATGGCTACACCTTC.

The CDR3 is CASRILAGGQNEQYF. The CDR3 nucleotides are TGTGCCAGCAGGATACTAGCGGGGGGGCAAAACGAGCAGTACTTC. J is TRBJ2-7 and V is TRBV7-8; 13 nucleotides agree with TRBD2. CDR3 length equals 15 residues. Germline V CDR1 and CDR2: SGHVS, FQNEAQ. V lost 6 bases and J lost 5; bases outside the gene matches: 7.

V gene TRBV2 combines with J gene TRBJ2-5; TRBD2 agrees at 10 bases. Germline CDR1 and CDR2: SNHLY and FYNNEI. V dropped 1 base and J dropped 9; count of bases not matched to a gene: 14. The CDR3 sequence is 17 residues long. The CDR3 here is CASSEGLAGAASVAQYF. The DNA for the CDR3 is TGTGCCAGCAGTGAAGGGCTAGCGGGGGCCGCGTCCGTGGCCCAGTACTTC.